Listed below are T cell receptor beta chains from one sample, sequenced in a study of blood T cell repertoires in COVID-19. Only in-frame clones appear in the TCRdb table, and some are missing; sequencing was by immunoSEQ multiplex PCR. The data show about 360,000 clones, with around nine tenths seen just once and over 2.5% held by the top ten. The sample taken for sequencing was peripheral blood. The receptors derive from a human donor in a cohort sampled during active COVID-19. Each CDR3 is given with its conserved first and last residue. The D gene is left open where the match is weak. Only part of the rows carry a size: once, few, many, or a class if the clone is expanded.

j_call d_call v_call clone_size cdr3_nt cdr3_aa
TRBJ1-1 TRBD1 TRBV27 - TGTGCCAGCAGTTTATGGAGGGGGCTGGGGAACACTGAAGCTTTCTTT CASSLWRGLGNTEAFF
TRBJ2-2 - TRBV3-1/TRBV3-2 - TGTGCCAGCAGCCGACTTCTGGGAGCCGGGAGTAACGGGGAGCTGTTTTTT CASSRLLGAGSNGELFF
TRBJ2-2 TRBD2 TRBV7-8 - TGTGCCAGCTCCAAAATTAAGCCGGCGGCGGGAGAGAGACCGAACACCGGGGAGCTGTTTTTT CASSKIKPAAGERPNTGELFF
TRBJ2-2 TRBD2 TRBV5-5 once TGTGCCAGCAGCAGCAGACTAGCGGGCTCGAACACCGGGGAGCTGTTTTTT CASSSRLAGSNTGELFF
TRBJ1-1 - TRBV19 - TGTGCCAGTAGTAGGGCGGGGGGCCGGACTGAAGCTTTCTTT CASSRAGGRTEAFF
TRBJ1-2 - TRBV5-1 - TGCGCCAGCAGCTTGGCCGACAGCGCCTATGGCTACACCTTC CASSLADSAYGYTF
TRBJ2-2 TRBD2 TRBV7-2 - TGTGCCAGCAGCCGGACTAGCGGGAGTACCGGGGAGCTGTTTTTT CASSRTSGSTGELFF
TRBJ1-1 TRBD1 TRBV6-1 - TGTGCCAGCAGTGAACCCGGACAGGGTGGCACTGAAGCTTTCTTT CASSEPGQGGTEAFF
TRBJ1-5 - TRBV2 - TGTGCCAGCAGGGACTCTACACAGCCCCAGCATTTT CASRDSTQPQHF
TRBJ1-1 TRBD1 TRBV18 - TGTGCCAGCTCACCCCAAGGACAGGGGGACACTGAAGCTTTCTTT CASSPQGQGDTEAFF
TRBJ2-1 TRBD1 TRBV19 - TGTGCCAGTAGTGTACAGGGGCCGACTTTCTACGACAATGAGCAGTTCTTC CASSVQGPTFYDNEQFF
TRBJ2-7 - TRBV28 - TGTGCCAGCAGTACCCCCAGGGTTCGTACCTACGAGCAGTACTTC CASSTPRVRTYEQYF
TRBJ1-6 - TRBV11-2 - TGTGCCAGCAGCTTTTCCTTGCCGGGAAGCTCCTATAATTCACCCCTCCACTTT CASSFSLPGSSYNSPLHF
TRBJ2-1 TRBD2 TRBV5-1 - TGCGCCAGCAGCCCCATAGCGGGAGAAGGCAATGAGCAGTTCTTC CASSPIAGEGNEQFF
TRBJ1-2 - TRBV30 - TGTGCCTGGGGAAACAGGGAAAGGGGATATGGCTACACCTTC CAWGNRERGYGYTF
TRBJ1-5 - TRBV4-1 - TGCGCCAGCAGCCCGGTATTAGGCGGAGAGTGGCCCCAGCATTTT CASSPVLGGEWPQHF
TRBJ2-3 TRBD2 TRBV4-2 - TGTGCCAGCAGCCAAGTTGGTTTCGAGCGGGGGGGCCACCCTAATACGCAGTATTTT CASSQVGFERGGHPNTQYF
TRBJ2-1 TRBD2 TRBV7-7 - TGTGCTAGCAGCTTAGTAGCGGGGGGCCTCCCCAATGAGCAGTTCTTC CASSLVAGGLPNEQFF
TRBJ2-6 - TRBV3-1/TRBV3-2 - TGTGCCAGCAGCCAAGATTATTTCCTGGAGGGGTCTGGGGCCAACGTCCTGACTTTC CASSQDYFLEGSGANVLTF
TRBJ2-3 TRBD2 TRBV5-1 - TGCGCCAGCAGTCCGGCTAGCGGGAGGACAGATACGCAGTATTTT CASSPASGRTDTQYF
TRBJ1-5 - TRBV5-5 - TGTGCCAGCAGGTGGACAGCCTATAGCAATCAGCCCCAGCATTTT CASRWTAYSNQPQHF
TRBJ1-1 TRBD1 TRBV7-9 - TGTGCCAGCAGGCTAACAGGGGCCACTGAAGCTTTCTTT CASRLTGATEAFF
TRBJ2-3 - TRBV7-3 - TGTGCCAGCAGCTTAGCCGGGATGGCAACAGATACGCAGTATTTT CASSLAGMATDTQYF
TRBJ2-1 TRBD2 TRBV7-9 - TGTGCCAGCAGCCGCCTGACTAGCCCTGGACAGTTCTTC CASSRLTSPGQFF
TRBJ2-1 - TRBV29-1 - TGCAGCGTTGGCATATGGACTCTAAATGAGCAGTTCTTC CSVGIWTLNEQFF
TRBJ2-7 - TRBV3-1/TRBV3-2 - TGTGCCAGCAGCCACAGGGTTACCTACGAGCAGTACTTC CASSHRVTYEQYF
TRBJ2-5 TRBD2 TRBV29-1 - TGCAGCGTTGCGGCAGGCCGGATCCTAGCGGGAGAGACCCAGTACTTC CSVAAGRILAGETQYF
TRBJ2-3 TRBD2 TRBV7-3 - TGTGCCAGCAGCACGAGCGGGATTCGCACAGATACGCAGTATTTT CASSTSGIRTDTQYF
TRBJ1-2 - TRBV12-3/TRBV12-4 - TGTGCCAGCAGTCCCCGGGAATACTATGGCTACACCTTC CASSPREYYGYTF
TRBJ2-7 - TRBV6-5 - TGTGCCAGCAGTTGGGCAGGGCACGACGAGCAGTACTTC CASSWAGHDEQYF
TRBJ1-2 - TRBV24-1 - TGTGCCACCAGTGCCTCAGGGTATGGCTACACCTTC CATSASGYGYTF
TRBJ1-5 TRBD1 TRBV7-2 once TGTGCCAGCAGCTCGACAGGGAAGGCCCAGCATTTT CASSSTGKAQHF
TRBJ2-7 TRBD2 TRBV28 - TGTGCCACTCTCCCCCACTACCGGGAGGACCAGTACTTC CATLPHYREDQYF
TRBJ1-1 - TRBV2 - TGTGCCAGCAGTGAAAGGGAGGGACGCGCTTTCTTT CASSEREGRAFF
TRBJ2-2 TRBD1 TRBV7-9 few TGTGCCAGCAGCTTTCCCGACAGGGGGAAGACCGGGGAGCTGTTTTTT CASSFPDRGKTGELFF
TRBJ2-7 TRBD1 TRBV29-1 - TGCAGCGTTGACGGGACAGGATCCTACGAGCAGTACTTC CSVDGTGSYEQYF
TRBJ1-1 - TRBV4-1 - TGCGCCAGCAGCCAGTCGAGGACTGAAGCTTTCTTT CASSQSRTEAFF
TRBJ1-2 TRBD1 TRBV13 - TGTGCCAGCAGCCTAACGACAGGGGTGGACGGCTACACCTTC CASSLTTGVDGYTF
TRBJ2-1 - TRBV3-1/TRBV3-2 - TGTGCCAGCAGCCAAGTTGGGGGGACAGAGAATGAGCAGTTCTTC CASSQVGGTENEQFF
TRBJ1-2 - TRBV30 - TGTGCCTGGAGAGCAGGGTTCCACTATGGCTACACCTTC CAWRAGFHYGYTF
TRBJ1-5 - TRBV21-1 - TGTGCCAGCAGCAAATTGTCACTGGGACAGGCCCTGGATAGCAATCAGCCCCAGCATTTT CASSKLSLGQALDSNQPQHF
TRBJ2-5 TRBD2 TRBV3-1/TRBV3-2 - TGTGCCAGCAGCCCGTTAGCGGGATTACCCGGGGGAGAGACCCAGTACTTC CASSPLAGLPGGETQYF
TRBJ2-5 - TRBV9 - TGTGCCAGCAGCGTTAACCCACTCGGGGGAGAGACCCAGTACTTC CASSVNPLGGETQYF
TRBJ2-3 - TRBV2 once TGTGCCAGCAGCCAGGGGCTAGCCGGCACAGATACGCAGTATTTT CASSQGLAGTDTQYF
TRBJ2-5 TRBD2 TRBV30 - TGTGCCTGGAGTGTTGGGGGGGGACTGCAGTACTTC CAWSVGGGLQYF
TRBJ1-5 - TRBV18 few TGTGCCAGCTCAAACAGGGATCAGCCCCAGCATTTT CASSNRDQPQHF
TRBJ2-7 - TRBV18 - TGTGCCAGCACGACGGACTTGTCCTACGAGCAGTACTTC CASTTDLSYEQYF
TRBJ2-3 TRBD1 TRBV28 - TGCGGCGACAGGGTCACAGATACGCAGTATTTT CGDRVTDTQYF
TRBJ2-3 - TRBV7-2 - TGTGCCAGCAGCTCCGCCCACTGGACAGATACGCAGTATTTT CASSSAHWTDTQYF
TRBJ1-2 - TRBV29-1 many TGCAGCGTTGGATGGGGAGGGCACGGCTACACCTTC CSVGWGGHGYTF
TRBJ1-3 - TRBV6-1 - TGTGCCAGCAGTAGAACAGTTTTCGGAAACACCATATATTTT CASSRTVFGNTIYF
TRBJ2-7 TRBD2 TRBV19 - TGTGCCAGTCCTTGGGGCGGGCGGGGGTATCACTACGAGCAGTACTTC CASPWGGRGYHYEQYF